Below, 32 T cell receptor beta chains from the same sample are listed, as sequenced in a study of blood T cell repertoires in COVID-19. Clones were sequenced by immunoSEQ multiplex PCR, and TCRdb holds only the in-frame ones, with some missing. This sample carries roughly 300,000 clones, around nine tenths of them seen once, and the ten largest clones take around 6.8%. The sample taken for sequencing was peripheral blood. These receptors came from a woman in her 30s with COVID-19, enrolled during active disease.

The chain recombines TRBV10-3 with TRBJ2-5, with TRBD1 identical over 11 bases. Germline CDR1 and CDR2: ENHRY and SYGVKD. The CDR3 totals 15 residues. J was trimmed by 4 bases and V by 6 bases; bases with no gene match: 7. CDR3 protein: CAISLSGTGGETQYF. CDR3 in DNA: TGTGCCATCAGCCTTTCCGGGACAGGGGGAGAGACCCAGTACTTC.

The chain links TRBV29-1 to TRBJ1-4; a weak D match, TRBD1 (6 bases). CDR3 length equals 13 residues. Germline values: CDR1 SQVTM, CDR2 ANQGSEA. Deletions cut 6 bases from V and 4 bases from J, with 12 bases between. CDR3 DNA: TGCAGCGTACAACAGGGCTTTAATGAAAAACTGTTTTTT. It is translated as CSVQQGFNEKLFF. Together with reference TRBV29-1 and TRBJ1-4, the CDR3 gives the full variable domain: SAVISQKPSRDICQRGTSLTIQCQVDSQVTMMFWYRQQPGQSLTLIATANQGSEATYESGFVIDKFPISRPNLTFSTLTVSNMSPEDSSIYLCSVQQGFNEKLFFGSGTQLSVL.

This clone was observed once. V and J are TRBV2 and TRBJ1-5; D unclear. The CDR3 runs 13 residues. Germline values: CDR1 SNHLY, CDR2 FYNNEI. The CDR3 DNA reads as TGTGCTGCTAATCGAGGTAGCAATCAGCCCCAGCATTTT. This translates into CAANRGSNQPQHF.

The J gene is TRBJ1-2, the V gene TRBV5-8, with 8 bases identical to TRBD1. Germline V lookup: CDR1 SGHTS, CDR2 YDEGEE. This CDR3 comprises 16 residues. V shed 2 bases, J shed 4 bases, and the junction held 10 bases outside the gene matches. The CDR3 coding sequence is TGTGCCAGCAGCTTACAATCCAGGGGGCTAGGCTATGGCTACACCTTC. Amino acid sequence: CASSLQSRGLGYGYTF.

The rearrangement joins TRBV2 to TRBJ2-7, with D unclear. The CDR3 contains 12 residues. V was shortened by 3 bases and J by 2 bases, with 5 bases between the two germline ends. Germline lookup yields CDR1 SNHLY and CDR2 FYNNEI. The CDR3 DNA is TGTGCCAGCAGTGACGGAGCCTACGAGCAGTACTTC. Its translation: CASSDGAYEQYF.

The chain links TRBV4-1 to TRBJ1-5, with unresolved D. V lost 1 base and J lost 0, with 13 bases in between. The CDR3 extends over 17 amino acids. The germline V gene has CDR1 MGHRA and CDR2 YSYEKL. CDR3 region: CASSQGGGKFSNQPQHF. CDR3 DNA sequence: TGCGCCAGCAGCCAAGGAGGAGGGAAATTTAGCAATCAGCCCCAGCATTTT.

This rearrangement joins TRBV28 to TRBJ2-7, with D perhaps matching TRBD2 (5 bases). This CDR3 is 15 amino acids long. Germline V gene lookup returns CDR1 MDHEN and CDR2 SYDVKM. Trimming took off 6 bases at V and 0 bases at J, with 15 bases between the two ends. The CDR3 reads CASSPGLTVSYEQYF. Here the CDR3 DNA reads TGTGCCAGCAGCCCCGGACTTACCGTCTCCTACGAGCAGTACTTC. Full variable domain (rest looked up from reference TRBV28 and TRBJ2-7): DVKVTQSSRYLVKRTGEKVFLECVQDMDHENMFWYRQDPGLGLRLIYFSYDVKMKEKGDIPEGYSVSREKKERFSLILESASTNQTSMYLCASSPGLTVSYEQYFGPGTRLTVT.

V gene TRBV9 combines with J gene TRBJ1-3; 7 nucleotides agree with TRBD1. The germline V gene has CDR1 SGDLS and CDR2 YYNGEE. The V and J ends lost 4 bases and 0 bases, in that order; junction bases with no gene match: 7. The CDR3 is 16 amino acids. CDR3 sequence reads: CASSLLGTDSGNTIYF. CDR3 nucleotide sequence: TGTGCCAGCAGCCTCCTCGGGACAGACTCTGGAAACACCATATATTTT.

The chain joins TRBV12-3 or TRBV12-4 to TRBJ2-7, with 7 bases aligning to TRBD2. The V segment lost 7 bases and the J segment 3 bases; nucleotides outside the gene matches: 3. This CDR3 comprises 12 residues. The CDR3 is CASMGGSYEQYF. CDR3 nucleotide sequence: TGTGCCAGCATGGGCGGGAGCTACGAGCAGTACTTC.

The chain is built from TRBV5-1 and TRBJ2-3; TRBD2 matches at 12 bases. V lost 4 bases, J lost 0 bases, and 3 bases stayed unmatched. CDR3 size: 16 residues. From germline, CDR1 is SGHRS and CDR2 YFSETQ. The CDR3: CASSPGTSGSTDTQYF. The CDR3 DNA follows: TGCGCCAGCAGCCCAGGGACTAGCGGGAGCACAGATACGCAGTATTTT.

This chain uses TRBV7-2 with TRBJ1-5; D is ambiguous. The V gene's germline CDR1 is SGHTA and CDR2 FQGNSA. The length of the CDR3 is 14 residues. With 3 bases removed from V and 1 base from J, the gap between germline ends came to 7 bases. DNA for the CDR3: TGTGCCAGCAGCTTTTCAGCGAGCAATCAGCCCCAGCATTTT. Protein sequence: CASSFSASNQPQHF. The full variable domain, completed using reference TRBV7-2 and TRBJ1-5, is GAGVSQSPSNKVTEKGKDVELRCDPISGHTALYWYRQSLGQGLEFLIYFQGNSAPDKSGLPSDRFSAERTGGSVSTLTIQRTQQEDSAVYLCASSFSASNQPQHFGDGTRLSIL.

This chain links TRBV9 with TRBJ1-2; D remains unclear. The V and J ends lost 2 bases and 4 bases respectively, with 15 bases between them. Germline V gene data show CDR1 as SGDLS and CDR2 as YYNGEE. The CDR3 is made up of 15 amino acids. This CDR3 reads CASSVGSRGLYGYTF. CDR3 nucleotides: TGTGCCAGCAGCGTGGGCAGTCGAGGGCTCTATGGCTACACCTTC.

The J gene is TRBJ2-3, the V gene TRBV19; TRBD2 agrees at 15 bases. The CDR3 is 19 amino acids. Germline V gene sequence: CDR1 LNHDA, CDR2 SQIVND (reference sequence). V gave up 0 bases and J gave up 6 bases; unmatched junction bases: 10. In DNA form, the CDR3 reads TGTGCCAGTAGTATAGAAACCTCGGGACTAGCGGGAGGTCGGGATACGCAGTATTTT. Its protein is CASSIETSGLAGGRDTQYF.

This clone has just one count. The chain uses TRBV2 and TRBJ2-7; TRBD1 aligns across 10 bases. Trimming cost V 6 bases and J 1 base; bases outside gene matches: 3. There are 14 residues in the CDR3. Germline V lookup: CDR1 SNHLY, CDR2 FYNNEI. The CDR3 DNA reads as TGTGCCAGCAGGTGGGACAGGGGATCCTACGAGCAGTACTTC. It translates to CASRWDRGSYEQYF.

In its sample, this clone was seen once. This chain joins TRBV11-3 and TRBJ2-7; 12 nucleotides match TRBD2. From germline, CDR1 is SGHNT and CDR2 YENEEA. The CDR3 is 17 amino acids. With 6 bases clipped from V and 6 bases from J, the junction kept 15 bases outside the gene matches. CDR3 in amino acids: CASRLTPLTSGSREQYF. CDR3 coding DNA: TGTGCCAGCAGACTTACCCCTCTGACTAGCGGGAGTCGCGAGCAGTACTTC.

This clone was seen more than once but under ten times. In nucleotides, the CDR3 is TGTGCCGCCGCCCAGGGGCGTCAGCCCCAGCATTTT. This sequence encodes CAAAQGRQPQHF. The genes are TRBV6-5 and TRBJ1-5; weak D call: TRBD1 (6 bases). The length of the CDR3 is 12 residues. CDR1 and CDR2 (germline): MNHEY, SVGAGI. Between the trimmed V and J ends, which lost 11 bases and 6 bases, there was a span of 14 bases.

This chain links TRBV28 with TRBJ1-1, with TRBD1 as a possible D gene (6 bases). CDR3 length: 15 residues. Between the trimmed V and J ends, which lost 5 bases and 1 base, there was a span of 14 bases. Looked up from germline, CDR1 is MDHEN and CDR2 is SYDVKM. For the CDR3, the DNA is TGTGCCAGCAGTCTTACGGCGGGGGCGAACACTGAAGCTTTCTTT. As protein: CASSLTAGANTEAFF.

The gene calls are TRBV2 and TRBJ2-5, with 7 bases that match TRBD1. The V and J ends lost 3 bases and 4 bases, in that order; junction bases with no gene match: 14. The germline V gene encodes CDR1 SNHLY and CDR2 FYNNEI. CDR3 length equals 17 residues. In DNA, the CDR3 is TGTGCCAGCAGTGAGGGGTGGGACAGAAATGAGGGAGAGACCCAGTACTTC. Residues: CASSEGWDRNEGETQYF.

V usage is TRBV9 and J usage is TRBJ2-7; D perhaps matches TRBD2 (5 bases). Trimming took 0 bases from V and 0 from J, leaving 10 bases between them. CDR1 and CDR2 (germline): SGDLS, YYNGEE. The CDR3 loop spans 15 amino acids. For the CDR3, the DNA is TGTGCCAGCAGCGTAGAGGACTCCCTCTCCTACGAGCAGTACTTC. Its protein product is CASSVEDSLSYEQYF.

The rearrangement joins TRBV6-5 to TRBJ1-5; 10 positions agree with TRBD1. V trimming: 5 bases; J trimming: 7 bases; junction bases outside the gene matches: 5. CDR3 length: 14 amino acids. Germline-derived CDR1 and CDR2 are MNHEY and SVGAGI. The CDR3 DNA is TGTGCCAGCAGTCCGACAGGGGGCGGACAGCCCCAGCATTTT. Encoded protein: CASSPTGGGQPQHF.

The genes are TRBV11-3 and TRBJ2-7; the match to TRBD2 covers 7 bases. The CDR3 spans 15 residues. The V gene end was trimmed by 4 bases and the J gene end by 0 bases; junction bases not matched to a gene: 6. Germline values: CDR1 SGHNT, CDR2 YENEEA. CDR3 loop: CASSSRGGSSYEQYF. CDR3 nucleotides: TGTGCCAGCAGCTCCCGAGGCGGGAGCTCCTACGAGCAGTACTTC.

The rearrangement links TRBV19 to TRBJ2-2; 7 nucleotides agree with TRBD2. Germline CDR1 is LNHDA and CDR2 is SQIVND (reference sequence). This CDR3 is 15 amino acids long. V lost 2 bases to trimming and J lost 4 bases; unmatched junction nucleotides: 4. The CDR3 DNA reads TGTGCCAGTAGTATACGCGGGAGAAGCACCGGGGAGCTGTTTTTT. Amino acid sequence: CASSIRGRSTGELFF. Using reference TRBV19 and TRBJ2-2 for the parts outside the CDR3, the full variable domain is DGGITQSPKYLFRKEGQNVTLSCEQNLNHDAMYWYRQDPGQGLRLIYYSQIVNDFQKGDIAEGYSVSREKKESFPLTVTSAQKNPTAFYLCASSIRGRSTGELFFGEGSRLTVL.

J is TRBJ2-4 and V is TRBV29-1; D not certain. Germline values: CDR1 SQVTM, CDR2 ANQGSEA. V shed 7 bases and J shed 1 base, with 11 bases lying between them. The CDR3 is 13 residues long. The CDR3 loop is CSGYIRAKNIQYF. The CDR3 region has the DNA TGCAGCGGCTATATTCGCGCCAAAAACATTCAGTACTTC.

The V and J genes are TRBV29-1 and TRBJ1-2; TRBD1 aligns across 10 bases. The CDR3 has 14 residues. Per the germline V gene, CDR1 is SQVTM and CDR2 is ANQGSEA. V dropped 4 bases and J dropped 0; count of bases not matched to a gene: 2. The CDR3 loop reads CSVGGTGANYGYTF. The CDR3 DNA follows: TGCAGCGTTGGAGGGACAGGGGCTAACTATGGCTACACCTTC.

The CDR3 DNA is TGTGCCAGCTCACGGGGGGAGCAGCCCCAGCATTTT. Translating gives CASSRGEQPQHF. This chain joins TRBV18 and TRBJ1-5; possible D gene TRBD1, 5 bases. The CDR3 totals 12 residues. CDR1 is KGHSH and CDR2 is LQKENI in the germline V gene. V shed 4 bases and J shed 7 bases, with 8 bases lying between them.

CDR3 DNA sequence: TGTGCCAGCAGCGTCAGCAGGGGACCTGGAAACACCATATATTTT. It translates to CASSVSRGPGNTIYF. J is TRBJ1-3 and V is TRBV3-1 (or the pseudogene TRBV3-2), with D possibly being TRBD1 (6 bases). Germline CDR1 LGHDT, CDR2 YNNKEL (reference sequence). V shed 5 bases and J shed 2 bases, with 13 bases lying between them. The CDR3 has 15 amino acids.

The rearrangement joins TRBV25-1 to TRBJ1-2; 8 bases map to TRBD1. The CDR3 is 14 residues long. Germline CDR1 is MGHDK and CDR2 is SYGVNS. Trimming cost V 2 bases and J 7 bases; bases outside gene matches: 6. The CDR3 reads CASSEGQGAGGYTF. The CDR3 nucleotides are TGTGCCAGCAGTGAAGGGCAGGGGGCAGGTGGCTACACCTTC.

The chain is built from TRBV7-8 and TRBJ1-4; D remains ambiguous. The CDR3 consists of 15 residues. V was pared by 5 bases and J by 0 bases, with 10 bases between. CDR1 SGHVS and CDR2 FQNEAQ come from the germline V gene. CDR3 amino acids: CASSPRRATNEKLFF. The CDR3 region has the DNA TGTGCCAGCAGCCCGCGGAGGGCAACTAATGAAAAACTGTTTTTT.

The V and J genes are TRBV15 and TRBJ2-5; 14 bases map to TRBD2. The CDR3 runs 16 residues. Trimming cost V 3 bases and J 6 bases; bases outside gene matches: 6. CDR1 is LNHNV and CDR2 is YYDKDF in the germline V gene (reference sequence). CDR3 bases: TGTGCCACCAGCAGTCGACTAGCGGGAGGGGATAAGACCCAGTACTTC. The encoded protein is CATSSRLAGGDKTQYF.

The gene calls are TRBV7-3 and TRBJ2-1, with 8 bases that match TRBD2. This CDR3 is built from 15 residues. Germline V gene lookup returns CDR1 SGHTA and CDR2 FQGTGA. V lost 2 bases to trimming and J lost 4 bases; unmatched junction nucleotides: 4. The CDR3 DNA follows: TGTGCCAGCAGCTTAGCTAGCGGGCCGTACAATGAGCAGTTCTTC. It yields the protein CASSLASGPYNEQFF.

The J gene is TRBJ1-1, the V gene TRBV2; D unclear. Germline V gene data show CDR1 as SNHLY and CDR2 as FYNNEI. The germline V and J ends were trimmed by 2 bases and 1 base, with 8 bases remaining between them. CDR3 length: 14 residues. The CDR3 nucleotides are TGTGCCAGCAGTGAATACAGACCGAACACTGAAGCTTTCTTT. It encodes CASSEYRPNTEAFF.

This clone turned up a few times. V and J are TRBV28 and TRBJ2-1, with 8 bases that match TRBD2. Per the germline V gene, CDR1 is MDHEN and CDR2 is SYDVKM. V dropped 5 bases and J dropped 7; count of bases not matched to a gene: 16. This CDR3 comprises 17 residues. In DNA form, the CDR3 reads TGTGCCAGCAGTAGATCCCTCGGACTAGCTGGAAAGAATGAGCAGTTCTTC. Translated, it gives CASSRSLGLAGKNEQFF.